This T cell receptor (beta chain) was sequenced during a study of T cells in localized non-small cell lung cancer. Regarding the study as a whole: Uninvolved adjacent lung, not tumor, had the highest T cell clonality. Turning up in adjacent lung were a median roughly 60 of the top 100 tumor clones. Blood T cell density predicted longer survival; adjacent-lung clonality, shorter.

The repertoire was sequenced with immunoSEQ multiplex PCR; TCRdb's copy has only in-frame clones and lacks some. The sample includes some 28,000 clones, around 90% seen only once; the top ten take approximately 3%. CDR3 length equals 13 residues. CDR1 is SQVTM and CDR2 is ANQGSEA in the germline V gene. Unmatched junction bases numbered 9, after V lost 7 bases and J lost 3 bases. Turning to this clone: What it binds is not known.

This receptor was taken from a woman aged 18 to 55 with stage I lung adenocarcinoma. The V gene is TRBV29-1, the J gene TRBJ2-7; the match to TRBD2 covers 7 bases. Source: peripheral blood, taken before any cancer treatment. The CDR3 coding sequence is TGCAGCGCTTGGGCTAGCGGAAGCTACGAGCAGTACTTC. Its translation: CSAWASGSYEQYF.